One sample yielded the 22 T cell receptor beta chains listed below, sequenced in a study of T-cell reconstitution after alpha-beta-depleted transplantation in children. Unique molecular identifiers were used to barcode this TCRbeta library. TCRdb passed the PCR reads through MiXCR, listing each CDR3 protein once. Of about 610,000 distinct CDR3 sequences listed, about a quarter are singletons. The starting material was PBMCs, obtained before TCRalphabeta/CD19-depleted stem cell transplant. The receptors here all came from a boy in the first two years of life with Wiskott-Aldrich syndrome, due to receive a stem cell transplant.

The chain recombines TRBV5-1 with TRBJ2-1; possibly TRBD2 for D (7 bases). The CDR3 spans 17 residues. Germline loops: CDR1 SGHRS, CDR2 YFSETQ. V lost 2 bases and J lost 1, with 16 bases in between. CDR3 bases: TGCGCCAGCAGCTTCGGGCAGGGGAGGGTTTCCTACAATGAGCAGTTCTTC. It is translated as CASSFGQGRVSYNEQFF.

DNA for the CDR3: TGTGCCAGCAACCGACGGGAAAGCACAGATACGCAGTATTTT. Amino acid sequence: CASNRRESTDTQYF. J is TRBJ2-3 and V is TRBV6-1; possible D gene TRBD2, 5 bases. The germline V gene has CDR1 MNHNS and CDR2 SASEGT. The CDR3 loop spans 14 amino acids. Trimming stripped 7 bases from V and 0 bases from J, with 11 bases between.

The gene calls are TRBV20-1 and TRBJ2-1, with 9 bases that match TRBD2. Germline CDR1 DFQATT, CDR2 SNEGSKA (reference sequence). CDR3 length: 17 amino acids. J gave up 0 bases and V 2 bases, and 8 bases lay outside the gene matches. For the CDR3, the DNA is TGCAGTGCTAGACAGTGGGTTAGCGGGAGCTCCTACAATGAGCAGTTCTTC. Protein: CSARQWVSGSSYNEQFF.

The gene calls are TRBV2 and TRBJ2-1; weak D call: TRBD2 (6 bases). Germline V gives CDR1 SNHLY, CDR2 FYNNEI. V lost 4 bases to trimming and J lost 0 bases, with 10 bases between them. The CDR3 extends over 15 amino acids. The CDR3 DNA sequence: TGTGCCAGCAGTGGGGACTCTAGCTCCTACAATGAGCAGTTCTTC. Translation: CASSGDSSSYNEQFF.

This sequence joins TRBV20-1 and TRBJ2-1; TRBD2 agrees at 10 bases. This CDR3 contains 16 residues. Looked up from germline, CDR1 is DFQATT and CDR2 is SNEGSKA (reference sequence). Germline trimming cut 5 bases from V and 3 bases from J; bases unmatched to any gene: 10. The CDR3 DNA sequence: TGCAGTGCTCCACGTCTTCCTAGCGGGAGCTACAATGAGCAGTTCTTC. As protein: CSAPRLPSGSYNEQFF.

This clonotype has a handful of counts. CDR3 sequence: CASSDSAYSPLHF. CDR3 DNA sequence: TGTGCCAGCAGCGACAGTGCTTATTCACCCCTCCACTTT. The chain links TRBV27 to TRBJ1-6, with D maybe TRBD1 (5 bases). The CDR3 covers 13 residues. V gave up 6 bases and J gave up 8 bases, with 11 bases separating them. The germline V gene encodes CDR1 MNHEY and CDR2 SMNVEV (reference sequence).

This clonotype appeared a few times. CDR3 protein: CSATKGPDTQYF. DNA for the CDR3: TGCAGTGCCACGAAGGGCCCAGATACGCAGTATTTT. This chain uses TRBV20-1 with TRBJ2-3; D gene uncertain. Trimming took off 6 bases at V and 4 bases at J, with 11 bases between the two ends. The CDR3 totals 12 residues. CDR1 DFQATT and CDR2 SNEGSKA come from the germline V gene (reference sequence).

CDR3 DNA: TGCGCCAGCAGCCAAGTTGGGAGGGGGCCTTACGGCACAGATACGCAGTATTTT. Its translation is CASSQVGRGPYGTDTQYF. The chain combines TRBV4-1 with TRBJ2-3; tentatively, D is TRBD1 or TRBD2 (7 bases each). CDR3 size: 18 residues. Per germline, CDR1 MGHRA and CDR2 YSYEKL. The V end lost 1 base, the J end lost 1 base, and 18 bases lay between the germline ends.

This clonotype has more than one count but fewer than ten. This CDR3 is CASSLAGRDTRAEAFF. Written as DNA, the CDR3 is TGCGCCAGCAGCTTGGCCGGAAGGGACACAAGGGCTGAAGCTTTCTTT. V usage is TRBV5-1 and J usage is TRBJ1-1; a weak D match, TRBD1 (6 bases). V dropped 0 bases and J dropped 6 bases, with 18 bases sitting between them. The CDR3 runs 16 residues. Germline V gene sequence: CDR1 SGHRS, CDR2 YFSETQ.

V gene TRBV10-3 combines with J gene TRBJ2-7; TRBD2 agrees at 10 bases. Per the germline V gene, CDR1 is ENHRY and CDR2 is SYGVKD. With V trimmed by 6 bases and J by 6 bases, 5 bases remained unmatched. This CDR3 is built from 13 residues. The CDR3 loop is CAISTGTSAEQYF. The CDR3 DNA sequence: TGTGCCATCAGCACCGGGACTAGCGCCGAGCAGTACTTC.

The chain couples TRBV28 to TRBJ2-4, with D tentatively TRBD2 (6 bases). The CDR3 is made up of 14 amino acids. Germline assignment: CDR1 MDHEN and CDR2 SYDVKM. V shed 7 bases and J shed 0 bases, with 10 bases lying between them. In nucleotides, the CDR3 is TGTGCCAGCACCCCGGGACTAGCCAAAAACATTCAGTACTTC. This translates into CASTPGLAKNIQYF. Complete variable domain (other parts from reference TRBV28 and TRBJ2-4): DVKVTQSSRYLVKRTGEKVFLECVQDMDHENMFWYRQDPGLGLRLIYFSYDVKMKEKGDIPEGYSVSREKKERFSLILESASTNQTSMYLCASTPGLAKNIQYFGAGTRLSVL.

This clonotype was picked up one time. The chain carries TRBV12-3 or TRBV12-4 and TRBJ2-5; TRBD1 agrees at 8 bases. J lost 7 bases, V lost 0 bases, and 4 bases had no gene match. The CDR3 sequence is 14 residues long. This CDR3 is CASSLATGDRTQYF. The CDR3 bases are TGTGCCAGCAGTTTAGCGACAGGGGACCGGACCCAGTACTTC.

J is TRBJ2-7 and V is TRBV20-1; 7 nucleotides align to TRBD1. V lost 6 bases and J lost 3; bases outside the gene matches: 5. Looked up from germline, CDR1 is DFQATT and CDR2 is SNEGSKA (reference sequence). The CDR3 consists of 12 residues. CDR3 bases: TGCAGTGCGCCAGACAGGGTCTACGAGCAGTACTTC. Its protein product is CSAPDRVYEQYF.

This clonotype was counted a few times. This chain links TRBV5-1 with TRBJ2-3, with TRBD1 as a possible D gene (5 bases). The germline V gene encodes CDR1 SGHRS and CDR2 YFSETQ. Between the trimmed V and J ends, which lost 6 bases and 6 bases, there was a span of 14 bases. This CDR3 region has 13 residues. The CDR3 is CASNTGVTDTQYF. The CDR3 nucleotides read TGCGCCAGCAACACAGGTGTCACCGATACGCAGTATTTT.

This chain joins TRBV5-1 and TRBJ2-7, with D unresolved. Trimming pared 1 base from V and 5 bases from J, leaving 10 bases between. This CDR3 spans 13 amino acids. The germline V gene has CDR1 SGHRS and CDR2 YFSETQ. The CDR3 sequence is CASSLRARDEQYF. CDR3 DNA sequence: TGCGCCAGCAGCTTGAGAGCCCGGGACGAGCAGTACTTC.

This sequence joins TRBV9 and TRBJ2-3, with 12 bases identical to TRBD2. Trimming took 3 bases from V and 2 from J; bases not matched to a gene: 7. Germline CDR1 is SGDLS and CDR2 is YYNGEE. This CDR3 is 17 amino acids long. The CDR3 protein is CASSARRLAGATDTQYF. CDR3 in DNA: TGTGCCAGCAGCGCCCGGAGACTAGCGGGAGCCACAGATACGCAGTATTTT.

This clonotype showed up just a few times. The chain joins TRBV20-1 to TRBJ2-6; D might be TRBD1 (6 bases). CDR1 is DFQATT, CDR2 SNEGSKA, per germline (reference sequence). V was trimmed by 5 bases and J by 0 bases, leaving 11 bases between them. CDR3 length: 15 residues. CDR3 residues: CSAPTGHSGANVLTF. The CDR3 DNA sequence: TGCAGTGCTCCGACAGGCCACTCTGGGGCCAACGTCCTGACTTTC.

This clonotype was seen more than once but under ten times. The chain combines TRBV27 with TRBJ2-4; D possibly corresponds to TRBD1 (6 bases). The germline CDR1 and CDR2 sequences are MNHEY and SMNVEV (reference sequence). The CDR3 covers 16 residues. V was clipped by 5 bases and J by 0 bases, with 14 bases between them. The CDR3 here is CASSPWTALAKNIQYF. CDR3 DNA: TGTGCCAGCAGTCCATGGACAGCCCTAGCCAAAAACATTCAGTACTTC.

This clonotype was counted between two and nine times. The chain combines TRBV11-2 with TRBJ2-5, with a possible D match to TRBD1 (5 bases). The length of the CDR3 is 14 residues. V lost 5 bases, J lost 1 base, and 11 bases lay in between. Germline V lookup: CDR1 SGHAT, CDR2 FQNNGV. The CDR3 reads CASSAGAGQETQYF. The CDR3 DNA reads TGTGCCAGCAGCGCTGGGGCCGGCCAAGAGACCCAGTACTTC.

This clonotype was seen a handful of times. The chain couples TRBV27 to TRBJ1-2; 7 nucleotides line up with TRBD1. The CDR3 sequence is 15 residues long. V lost 5 bases and J lost 0; bases outside the gene matches: 6. Germline V lookup: CDR1 MNHEY, CDR2 SMNVEV (reference sequence). The CDR3 is CASSRTGQSNYGYTF. In DNA form, the CDR3 reads TGTGCCAGCAGTCGAACGGGACAGTCTAACTATGGCTACACCTTC.

The chain recombines TRBV27 with TRBJ1-5; perhaps TRBD1 as D (5 bases). CDR3 length: 16 residues. Trimming shortened V by 6 bases and J by 4 bases, and 19 bases separated the two germline ends. The germline CDR1 and CDR2 sequences are MNHEY and SMNVEV (reference sequence). CDR3 in amino acids: CASRLNGGGTNQPQHF. The CDR3 region has the DNA TGTGCCAGCAGGCTCAACGGGGGAGGGACTAATCAGCCCCAGCATTTT.

The V and J genes are TRBV5-6 and TRBJ2-3; no firm D call. The CDR3 runs to 13 residues. From germline, CDR1 is SGHDT and CDR2 YYEEEE. Between the trimmed V and J ends, which lost 2 bases and 2 bases, there was a span of 6 bases. In nucleotides, the CDR3 is TGTGCCAGCAGCTTAAGACCCACAGATACGCAGTATTTT. It encodes CASSLRPTDTQYF.